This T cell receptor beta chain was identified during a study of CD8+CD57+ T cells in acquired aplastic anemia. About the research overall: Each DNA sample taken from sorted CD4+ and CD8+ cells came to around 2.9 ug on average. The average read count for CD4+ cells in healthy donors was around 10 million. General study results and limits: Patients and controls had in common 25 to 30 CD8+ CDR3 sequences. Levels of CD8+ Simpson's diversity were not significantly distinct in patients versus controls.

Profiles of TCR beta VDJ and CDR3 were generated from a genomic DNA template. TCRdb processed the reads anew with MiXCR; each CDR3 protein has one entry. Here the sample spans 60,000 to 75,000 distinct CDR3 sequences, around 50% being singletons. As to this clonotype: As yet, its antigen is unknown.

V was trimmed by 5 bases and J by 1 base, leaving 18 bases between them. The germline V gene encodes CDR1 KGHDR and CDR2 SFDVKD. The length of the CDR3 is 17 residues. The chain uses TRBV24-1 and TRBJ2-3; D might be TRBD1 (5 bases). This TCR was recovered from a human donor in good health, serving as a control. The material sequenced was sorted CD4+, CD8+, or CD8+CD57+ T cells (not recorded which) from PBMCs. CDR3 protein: CATSGKGRVYGTDTQYF. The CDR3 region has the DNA TGTGCCACCAGTGGAAAGGGGCGCGTGTACGGCACAGATACGCAGTATTTT.